A single sample is the source of the 9 T cell receptor beta chains below, sequenced in a study of blood T cell repertoires in COVID-19. Clones were read by immunoSEQ multiplex PCR, and TCRdb kept only the in-frame ones, dropping some. The sample has just over 90,000 clones, 76% seen once. The source material was peripheral blood. Receptor source: a man in his 70s with acute or convalescent COVID-19.

The chain links TRBV9 to TRBJ2-1, with a possible D match to TRBD2 (5 bases). V lost 3 bases to trimming and J lost 3 bases, with 13 bases between them. Germline CDR1 is SGDLS and CDR2 is YYNGEE. The CDR3 contains 15 residues. CDR3 nucleotide sequence: TGTGCCAGCAGCGCCGACCCCGGGGACTACAATGAGCAGTTCTTC. This sequence encodes CASSADPGDYNEQFF. Full variable domain (rest looked up from reference TRBV9 and TRBJ2-1): DSGVTQTPKHLITATGQRVTLRCSPRSGDLSVYWYQQSLDQGLQFLIQYYNGEERAKGNILERFSAQQFPDLHSELNLSSLELGDSALYFCASSADPGDYNEQFFGPGTRLTVL.

The chain uses TRBV19 and TRBJ1-2, with 7 bases lining up with TRBD1. Unmatched junction bases numbered 6, after V lost 3 bases and J lost 8 bases. The CDR3 is made up of 13 amino acids. From germline, CDR1 is LNHDA and CDR2 SQIVND (reference sequence). The CDR3 DNA follows: TGTGCCAGTAGTATGGTGGACAGGCCGGGCTACACCTTC. Translation gives CASSMVDRPGYTF. Using reference TRBV19 and TRBJ1-2 for the parts outside the CDR3, the full variable domain is DGGITQSPKYLFRKEGQNVTLSCEQNLNHDAMYWYRQDPGQGLRLIYYSQIVNDFQKGDIAEGYSVSREKKESFPLTVTSAQKNPTAFYLCASSMVDRPGYTFGSGTRLTVV.

As for this clone: At one of its ends the junction is not consistent with the germline gene, which may arise from a read error. This chain uses TRBV12-5 with TRBJ1-5; D perhaps matches TRBD1 (5 bases). Germline V gene sequence: CDR1 LGHNT, CDR2 FRNRAP. CDR3 length: 14 residues. The CDR3 coding sequence is TGTGCTAGTGGCTTGGCAGGGCATAATCAGCCCCAGCATTTT. The encoded protein is CASGLAGHNQPQHF.

This clone was recorded once. The genes are TRBV29-1 and TRBJ1-1; 11 bases line up with TRBD1. The CDR3 sequence is 16 residues long. V was pared by 5 bases and J by 4 bases, with 12 bases of the junction left unmatched. In germline, CDR1 is SQVTM, CDR2 ANQGSEA. CDR3 protein: CSVPDRGLVKGTEAFF. Here the CDR3 DNA reads TGCAGCGTTCCGGACAGGGGGCTTGTGAAGGGCACTGAAGCTTTCTTT.

This clone was seen only once. V gene TRBV2 combines with J gene TRBJ1-1; 7 bases align to TRBD1. V dropped 4 bases and J dropped 0; count of bases not matched to a gene: 11. The CDR3 runs 17 residues. Germline loops: CDR1 SNHLY, CDR2 FYNNEI. The CDR3 DNA follows: TGTGCCAGCAGTGCTGACAGGGCAGGTTTGATGAACACTGAAGCTTTCTTT. Its protein product is CASSADRAGLMNTEAFF.

There are many counts of this clone. The chain recombines TRBV5-6 with TRBJ1-2, with D perhaps matching TRBD1 (6 bases). With 4 bases removed from V and 4 bases from J, the gap between germline ends came to 17 bases. The CDR3 has 15 residues. The germline V gene has CDR1 SGHDT and CDR2 YYEEEE. CDR3 sequence reads: CASSVKNRAGYGYTF. The CDR3 DNA reads TGTGCCAGCAGCGTTAAAAACAGGGCCGGCTATGGCTACACCTTC.

Many counts were recorded for this clone. The chain joins TRBV9 to TRBJ2-1; 10 bases align to TRBD2. This CDR3 contains 14 residues. Germline V lookup: CDR1 SGDLS, CDR2 YYNGEE. V shed 0 bases, J shed 8 bases, and the junction held 2 bases outside the gene matches. The CDR3 spells CASSVGGTSDEQFF. The CDR3 coding sequence is TGTGCCAGCAGCGTAGGCGGGACTAGCGATGAGCAGTTCTTC.

To note about this clone: The same CDR3 can be traced to other DNA sequences in this sample. This chain uses TRBV10-2 with TRBJ1-1; D gene uncertain. Germline V CDR1 and CDR2: WSHSY, SAAADI. Trimming took 6 bases from V and 2 from J, leaving 7 bases between them. The CDR3 loop spans 12 amino acids. In DNA form, the CDR3 reads TGCGCCAGCAGCGGAGCCAACACTGAAGCTTTCTTT. Its translation is CASSGANTEAFF.

This rearrangement joins TRBV18 to TRBJ2-2; TRBD1 matches at 9 bases. The germline V gene encodes CDR1 KGHSH and CDR2 LQKENI. The ends lost 8 bases at V and 5 bases at J; junction bases unmatched: 3. The length of the CDR3 is 13 residues. The CDR3 DNA is TGTGCCAGCCCTGACAGGGGGACCGGGGAGCTGTTTTTT. This gives the protein CASPDRGTGELFF. Drawing the rest from reference TRBV18 and TRBJ2-2, the complete variable domain is NAGVMQNPRHLVRRRGQEARLRCSPMKGHSHVYWYRQLPEEGLKFMVYLQKENIIDESGMPKERFSAEFPKEGPSILRIQQVVRGDSAAYFCASPDRGTGELFFGEGSRLTVL.